The 24 T cell receptor beta chains below were found in one sample sequenced in a study of T cells in Graves' hyperthyroidism and ophthalmopathy. Amplified TCR beta CDR3 regions came from RNA transcripts. The TCR CDR3 first-round RT-PCR relied on the HTBI primer set. TCRdb re-called the multiplex PCR reads through MiXCR, storing one row per CDR3 protein. This sample has roughly 500,000 distinct CDR3 sequences, with 46% found just once. Sample: peripheral blood or thyroid tissue (not recorded which). The receptor source for this set is an adult woman with Graves' disease, either hyperthyroidism or ophthalmopathy (not recorded which).

This sequence joins TRBV7-2 and TRBJ1-2; D might be TRBD1 (5 bases). Germline CDR1 reads SGHTA; CDR2 reads FQGNSA. The V end was cut by 5 bases, the J end by 6 bases, with 10 bases between. There are 12 residues in the CDR3. The CDR3 sequence: CASSARGDGYTF. CDR3 sequence (DNA): TGTGCCAGCAGCGCACGGGGGGATGGCTACACCTTC.

V is TRBV10-3 and J is TRBJ1-6; D remains unclear. The CDR3 sequence is 16 residues long. CDR1 and CDR2 from the germline V gene are ENHRY and SYGVKD. Deletions cut 3 bases from V and 0 bases from J, with 9 bases between. CDR3 region: CAISDTPSSYNSPLHF. In DNA, the CDR3 is TGTGCCATCAGTGACACGCCGAGCTCCTATAATTCACCCCTCCACTTT.

Notes on this clonotype: A read error may produce the germline difference seen at one junction end. The chain uses TRBV7-7 and TRBJ2-5; 8 nucleotides match TRBD2. This CDR3 spans 20 amino acids. Germline assignment: CDR1 SSHAT and CDR2 FNYEAQ (reference sequence). CDR3 protein: CASSPSSVTGGPTYQETQYF. CDR3 nucleotides: TGTGCTAGCAGCCCCAGCAGTGTTACGGGAGGGCCTACGTACCAAGAGACCCAGTACTTC.

The chain uses TRBV20-1 and TRBJ1-5; D uncertain. There are 12 residues in the CDR3. With 2 bases removed from V and 7 bases from J, the gap between germline ends came to 9 bases. Looked up from germline, CDR1 is DFQATT and CDR2 is SNEGSKA (reference sequence). CDR3 amino acids: CSARQDGQPQHF. As DNA, the CDR3 is TGCAGTGCTAGACAGGATGGGCAGCCCCAGCATTTT.

This clonotype has at least ten counts. This chain connects TRBV4-1 to TRBJ2-5; 7 bases fit TRBD1. CDR1 and CDR2 (germline): MGHRA, YSYEKL. Unmatched junction bases numbered 3, after V lost 4 bases and J lost 1 base. The CDR3 is 14 residues long. For the CDR3, the DNA is TGCGCCAGCAGCCCTCGGGACAGCCAAGAGACCCAGTACTTC. Translated: CASSPRDSQETQYF.

The chain carries TRBV20-1 and TRBJ2-5; D might be TRBD1 (5 bases). Per the germline V gene, CDR1 is DFQATT and CDR2 is SNEGSKA (reference sequence). The germline V and J ends were trimmed by 1 base and 0 bases, with 6 bases remaining between them. The CDR3 has 13 residues. The CDR3 DNA is TGCAGTGCTAGAGGACAGTACCAAGAGACCCAGTACTTC. It is translated as CSARGQYQETQYF.

The J gene is TRBJ1-5, the V gene TRBV20-1, with D maybe TRBD1 (6 bases). Per the germline V gene, CDR1 is DFQATT and CDR2 is SNEGSKA (reference sequence). This CDR3 comprises 13 residues. V lost 3 bases, J lost 7 bases, and 13 bases lay in between. The CDR3 DNA is TGCAGTGCTAGGGGGGGGGGCTTGCAGCCCCAGCATTTT. Protein product: CSARGGGLQPQHF.

This clonotype was counted at least ten times. The chain is built from TRBV7-3 and TRBJ1-1; 7 nucleotides align to TRBD1. Germline-derived CDR1 and CDR2 are SGHTA and FQGTGA. Germline trimming cut 5 bases from V and 4 bases from J; bases unmatched to any gene: 7. The CDR3 length is 14 residues. The CDR3, as DNA: TGTGCCAGCAGCCCACAGGGGTCTAGCACTGAAGCTTTCTTT. It translates to CASSPQGSSTEAFF.

The table lists this clonotype with many counts. The chain joins TRBV20-1 to TRBJ2-7, with TRBD2 identical over 10 bases. V shed 7 bases and J 3 bases; nucleotides not matched to a gene: 9. The CDR3 spans 14 residues. Germline V gene sequence: CDR1 DFQATT, CDR2 SNEGSKA (reference sequence). CDR3 protein: CSVLLLAGVYEQYF. The CDR3 coding sequence is TGCAGTGTACTGCTTCTAGCGGGAGTCTACGAGCAGTACTTC.

The rearrangement links TRBV28 to TRBJ1-2; 11 bases agree with TRBD1. There are 17 residues in the CDR3. V shed 10 bases and J 0 bases; nucleotides not matched to a gene: 13. Per germline, CDR1 MDHEN and CDR2 SYDVKM. The CDR3 DNA reads as TGTGCCATCACCTCGGGACAGGGGGTAGGGGCTAACTATGGCTACACCTTC. This sequence encodes CAITSGQGVGANYGYTF.

The J gene is TRBJ2-7, the V gene TRBV12-3 or TRBV12-4; D could derive from TRBD1 or TRBD2 (5 bases each). Trimming cost V 8 bases and J 3 bases, with 11 bases left between them. This CDR3 contains 12 residues. The CDR3 spells CASLRDRYEQYF. The CDR3 region has the DNA TGTGCCAGCCTGAGGGACCGCTACGAGCAGTACTTC.

This clonotype was counted ten times or more. This sequence joins TRBV5-4 and TRBJ1-1, with a tentative D call TRBD1 (5 bases). Trimming removed 1 base from V and 1 base from J, with 8 bases in between. Germline-derived CDR1 and CDR2 are SGHNT and YYREEE (reference sequence). The CDR3 has 14 amino acids. The CDR3 sequence is CASSLSRANTEAFF. The CDR3 DNA is TGTGCCAGCAGCTTGTCCAGGGCGAACACTGAAGCTTTCTTT.

As concerns this clonotype: It is unclear where the CDR3 begins or ends on the DNA, so no DNA is shown, and the CDR3 is as TCRdb lists it. The CDR3 here is CASSFYICSGKTGLENQPQHF. The chain uses TRBV7-6 and TRBJ1-5; the D call TRBD1 from the table was never checked on the DNA. The CDR3 is 21 amino acids in total, end residues counted. The germline CDR1 and CDR2 sequences are SGHVS and FNYEAQ.

This clonotype was seen repeatedly, ten times or more. V gene TRBV24-1 combines with J gene TRBJ2-5; 8 nucleotides match TRBD2. Losses at the gene ends were 5 bases for V and 1 base for J; bases not matched to a gene: 5. Germline CDR1 reads KGHDR; CDR2 reads SFDVKD. The CDR3 is 15 residues long. The CDR3 DNA is TGTGCCACCAGTGGAGGTAGCGGGATCCAAGAGACCCAGTACTTC. This gives the protein CATSGGSGIQETQYF.

The chain couples TRBV7-3 to TRBJ1-3; 7 bases map to TRBD1. This CDR3 is built from 14 residues. The ends lost 9 bases at V and 2 bases at J; junction bases unmatched: 7. Germline lookup yields CDR1 SGHTA and CDR2 FQGTGA. CDR3 residues: CARTDRAAGNTIYF. The CDR3 bases are TGTGCCAGAACCGACAGGGCAGCTGGAAACACCATATATTTT.

The genes are TRBV7-8 and TRBJ2-1; 9 bases are a match to TRBD2. The CDR3 has 16 residues. Per germline, CDR1 SGHVS and CDR2 FQNEAQ. Trimming took 0 bases from V and 1 from J; bases not matched to a gene: 1. CDR3 coding DNA: TGTGCCAGCAGCTTAGCTGCGGGAGGGTCCTACAATGAGCAGTTCTTC. Translated: CASSLAAGGSYNEQFF. The full variable domain, rest sourced from reference TRBV7-8 and TRBJ2-1, is GAGVSQSPRYKVAKRGQDVALRCDPISGHVSLFWYQQALGQGPEFLTYFQNEAQLDKSGLPSDRFFAERPEGSVSTLKIQRTQQEDSAVYLCASSLAAGGSYNEQFFGPGTRLTVL.

This clonotype was seen repeatedly, ten times or more. This chain joins TRBV7-2 and TRBJ2-5; D gene ambiguous. Germline V gene sequence: CDR1 SGHTA, CDR2 FQGNSA. CDR3 length: 13 residues. Trimming took off 1 base at V and 3 bases at J, with 6 bases between the two ends. CDR3 nucleotides: TGTGCCAGCAGCTTAGTCCGCGAAGAGACCCAGTACTTC. Its protein is CASSLVREETQYF.

CDR3 nucleotides: TGTGCCAGCAGCGGGGGACTTCCCCACGAGCAGTACTTC. Amino acid sequence: CASSGGLPHEQYF. This chain links TRBV7-9 with TRBJ2-7; possible D gene TRBD2, 6 bases. The germline V gene encodes CDR1 SEHNR and CDR2 FQNEAQ (reference sequence). This CDR3 is built from 13 residues. V lost 5 bases to trimming and J lost 5 bases, with 13 bases between them.

As to this clonotype: Sequence at one end of the junction differs from germline and may be a read error. The genes are TRBV5-5 and TRBJ2-1, with 12 bases aligning to TRBD2. This CDR3 comprises 19 residues. Germline CDR1 reads SGHKS; CDR2 reads YYEKEE (reference sequence). The CDR3 sequence: CASSSEGLAGGPSYNDQFF. The CDR3 region has the DNA TGTGCCAGCAGCTCCGAGGGGCTAGCGGGAGGGCCCTCCTACAATGATCAGTTCTTC. The full variable domain, in which reference TRBV5-5 and TRBJ2-1 provide the parts outside the CDR3, is DAGVTQSPTHLIKTRGQQVTLRCSPISGHKSVSWYQQVLGQGPQFIFQYYEKEERGRGNFPDRFSARQFPNYSSELNVNALLLGDSALYLCASSSEGLAGGPSYNDQFFGPGTRLTVL.

The V and J genes are TRBV10-3 and TRBJ1-2, with 8 bases identical to TRBD1. CDR1 and CDR2 from the germline V gene are ENHRY and SYGVKD. The CDR3 loop spans 12 amino acids. V trimming: 9 bases; J trimming: 3 bases; junction bases outside the gene matches: 3. For the CDR3, the DNA is TGTGCCATGCAGGGGGCCTACTATGGCTACACCTTC. Translating it yields CAMQGAYYGYTF.

In regard to this clonotype: Germline and junction disagree at one end, which may indicate a read error. CDR3 residues: CASSLYGTNTGELSW. For the CDR3, the DNA is TGTGCCAGCAGCTTATATGGGACGAACACCGGGGAGCTGTCTTGG. V and J are TRBV7-2 and TRBJ2-2; tentatively, D is TRBD1 or TRBD2 (5 bases each). Germline values: CDR1 SGHTA, CDR2 FQGNSA. The CDR3 has 15 amino acids.

The V and J genes are TRBV10-3 and TRBJ1-4; perhaps TRBD1 as D (5 bases). The V and J ends lost 7 bases and 0 bases respectively, with 9 bases between them. The CDR3 consists of 14 residues. The germline V gene has CDR1 ENHRY and CDR2 SYGVKD. Written as DNA, the CDR3 is TGTGCCATCATGGGGGGGGCAACTAATGAAAAACTGTTTTTT. Translating gives CAIMGGATNEKLFF.

The chain employs TRBV20-1 and TRBJ2-2; no firm D call. V dropped 1 base and J dropped 6 bases, with 3 bases sitting between them. From germline, CDR1 is DFQATT and CDR2 SNEGSKA (reference sequence). The length of the CDR3 is 11 residues. The CDR3 region has the DNA TGCAGTGCTAGAGTTTCCGGGGAGCTGTTTTTT. It yields the protein CSARVSGELFF.

The chain combines TRBV10-2 with TRBJ1-3; D ambiguous. The germline V gene has CDR1 WSHSY and CDR2 SAAADI. The length of the CDR3 is 14 residues. V lost 0 bases and J lost 2, with 5 bases in between. The CDR3 sequence: CASSESRTGNTIYF. The CDR3, as DNA: TGCGCCAGCAGTGAGTCGAGAACTGGAAACACCATATATTTT.